This T cell receptor beta chain appears in the sequencing data of a study of shared clonotypes between healthy human individuals. Background on the study: Three plates each covered CD4 naive and memory; CD8 naive two, CD8 memory one. Study-wide results and caveats: As a rule, naive subsets had a larger estimated richness than memory subsets. How much donors shared clonotypes was expected to be affected by sequencing depth.

Researchers partitioned CD4+ cells into CD45RA+ naive and CD45RA-negative memory subsets. TCRdb keeps only in-frame clones here, not all; method: immunoSEQ multiplex PCR. The repertoire holds some 2 million clones, with roughly 94% as singletons. Germline CDR1 and CDR2: MNHEY and SVGAGI. Losses at the gene ends were 7 bases for V and 7 bases for J; bases not matched to a gene: 12. The CDR3 spans 15 residues. On this clone itself: Its antigen is not identified.

The sequence was collected from a man aged 18 to 29 in good health. The rearrangement uses TRBV6-5 and TRBJ2-7; 11 positions agree with TRBD2. Sequenced: naive CD4+ T cells sorted from blood. Subset reported: CD45RA+ positively selected. The CDR3 DNA reads as TGTGCCAGCACCCCCGGGACTAGCGGCACCAGGGAGCAGTACTTC. Translation: CASTPGTSGTREQYF.